The clone carrying this T cell receptor (beta chain) was picked up many times. Its matching antigen is unknown. The sample originates from a study of molecular identifiers for immune sequencing clone quantification. Study summary: Replicate RNA from approximately 20,000 or 98,000 naive CD8 T cells formed five aliquots; four were sequenced. General study results and limits: Sizes of highly expanded clones could be underestimated through identical TCRs sharing a barcode.

The CDR3 has 15 amino acids. Germline CDR1 and CDR2: MNHNY and SVGAGI (reference sequence). Germline trimming cut 4 bases from V and 0 bases from J; bases unmatched to any gene: 2. Previously reported methods and listed TCR primers produced the bulk TCR libraries. TCRdb redid the calling of the PCR reads with MiXCR, one entry per CDR3 protein. The sample includes 40,000 or so distinct CDR3 sequences, less than 20% of them seen just once. The chain recombines TRBV6-6 with TRBJ1-5, with 8 bases lining up with TRBD1. This receptor was taken from a human donor in good health. Some libraries in this study had Jurkat cell RNA spiked in. The specimen was naive CD8+ T cells from blood, with Jurkat cell RNA spiked in. The sample's subset: FACS-sorted CD8+CD4-CCR7+CD45RA+ naive T cells. CDR3 in amino acids: CASSWDRYSNQPQHF. The DNA of the CDR3 is TGTGCCAGCAGTTGGGACAGGTATAGCAATCAGCCCCAGCATTTT.